The 15 T cell receptor beta chains reported below all come from one sample, sequenced in a study of shared clonotypes between healthy human individuals. This table comes from immunoSEQ multiplex PCR, and its TCRdb copy is limited to in-frame clones, with some not included. This table has over a million clones, 75% to 80% appearing once. The sequenced sample was memory CD4+ T cells from PBMCs. Described subset: CD45RA-negative fraction. The receptors were sampled from a man aged 18 to 35 in good health. Some clones in this sample may be carry-over from other donors' samples.

The V call is TRBV30, the J call TRBJ1-2; D not certain. The V end was cut by 3 bases, the J end by 1 base, with 12 bases between. Germline values: CDR1 GTSNPN, CDR2 SVGIG (reference sequence). This CDR3 contains 14 residues. As DNA, the CDR3 is TGTGCCTGGAGAAAAGGGTTACTTAACTATGGCTACACCTTC. This codes for CAWRKGLLNYGYTF.

This clone appeared once. The V gene is TRBV28, the J gene TRBJ1-1, with 7 bases matching TRBD1. The J segment lost 2 bases and the V segment lost 7 bases, leaving 4 bases of the junction unmatched. The germline V gene has CDR1 MDHEN and CDR2 SYDVKM. This CDR3 is built from 13 residues. CDR3 in DNA: TGTGCCAGCACCCGACAGGGCAACACTGAAGCTTTCTTT. This sequence encodes CASTRQGNTEAFF.

The V gene is TRBV6-1, the J gene TRBJ1-1; D gene unclear. The germline gives CDR1 MNHNS, CDR2 SASEGT. V was shortened by 7 bases and J by 2 bases, with 8 bases between the two germline ends. The CDR3 has 12 amino acids. The CDR3 DNA sequence: TGTGCCAGCATCAAGGGAAACACTGAAGCTTTCTTT. Translating it yields CASIKGNTEAFF.

This chain joins TRBV29-1 and TRBJ2-3, with 8 bases identical to TRBD1. Germline V gives CDR1 SQVTM, CDR2 ANQGSEA. Trimming cost V 2 bases and J 2 bases; bases outside gene matches: 3. CDR3 length: 14 residues. The CDR3 coding sequence is TGCAGCGTTGAACTGGACAGGGCCACAGATACGCAGTATTTT. Encoded protein: CSVELDRATDTQYF.

This clone was found a few times. The chain is built from TRBV28 and TRBJ1-6; no reliable D call. Trimming removed 9 bases from V and 6 bases from J, with 9 bases in between. This CDR3 spans 12 amino acids. Germline loops: CDR1 MDHEN, CDR2 SYDVKM. The chain's CDR3 is CASMGSNSPLHF. CDR3 nucleotides: TGTGCCAGTATGGGCAGTAATTCACCCCTCCACTTT. Full variable domain (outside the CDR3, taken from reference TRBV28 and TRBJ1-6): DVKVTQSSRYLVKRTGEKVFLECVQDMDHENMFWYRQDPGLGLRLIYFSYDVKMKEKGDIPEGYSVSREKKERFSLILESASTNQTSMYLCASMGSNSPLHFGNGTRLTVT.

This chain uses TRBV7-8 with TRBJ2-3; D is unresolved. V lost 0 bases and J lost 4, with 8 bases in between. The CDR3 is made up of 14 amino acids. The V gene's germline CDR1 is SGHVS and CDR2 FQNEAQ. The DNA for the CDR3 is TGTGCCAGCAGCTTAGCCATAAGGGCAGATACGCAGTATTTT. Translation gives CASSLAIRADTQYF.

This chain uses TRBV2 with TRBJ2-1; perhaps TRBD2 as D (6 bases). Germline assignment: CDR1 SNHLY and CDR2 FYNNEI. V lost 7 bases, J lost 15 bases, and 22 bases lay in between. The CDR3 loop spans 13 amino acids. The CDR3 sequence is CASTGSLAPDSFF. CDR3 coding DNA: TGTGCCAGCACCGGGTCGCTAGCGCCCGATTCGTTCTTC.

This clone was counted only a few times. The gene calls are TRBV21-1 and TRBJ2-1; TRBD2, as called in the table, went unchecked against the DNA. TRBV21-1 is a known pseudogene. The CDR3 spans 17 residues. The CDR3 DNA reads TGTGCCAGCAGCAAAGACACTAGCGGGAGGCAAGACAATGAGCAGTTCTTC. It translates to CASSKDTSGRQDNEQFF.

With respect to this clone: It may be a read error: a sequence one base away is much more abundant. V is TRBV4-1 and J is TRBJ1-3, with 10 positions matching TRBD1. The CDR3 totals 16 residues. J gave up 0 bases and V 4 bases, and 3 bases lay outside the gene matches. From germline, CDR1 is MGHRA and CDR2 YSYEKL. DNA of the CDR3: TGCGCCAGCAGCCCGGGGACAGGGGCCTCTGGAAACACCATATATTTT. Translating it yields CASSPGTGASGNTIYF.

CDR3 nucleotides: TGTGCCAGCAGCGCCGACTTTCTCAGCACAGATACGCAGTATTTT. Its protein is CASSADFLSTDTQYF. V is TRBV9 and J is TRBJ2-3; D gene uncertain. The V end was cut by 3 bases, the J end by 0 bases, with 11 bases between. The CDR3 contains 15 residues. Germline values: CDR1 SGDLS, CDR2 YYNGEE.

The chain is built from TRBV27 and TRBJ2-7; the match to TRBD2 covers 11 bases. CDR3 length equals 17 residues. V was pared by 1 base and J by 2 bases, with 7 bases of the junction left unmatched. Germline loops: CDR1 MNHEY, CDR2 SMNVEV (reference sequence). The CDR3 DNA reads as TGTGCCAGCAGTTTATTGTCGACTAGCGGGGTTACCTACGAGCAGTACTTC. This sequence encodes CASSLLSTSGVTYEQYF.

The gene calls are TRBV18 and TRBJ1-1, with 7 bases identical to TRBD1. Looked up from germline, CDR1 is KGHSH and CDR2 is LQKENI. The V gene end was trimmed by 6 bases and the J gene end by 5 bases; junction bases not matched to a gene: 6. CDR3 length: 13 residues. CDR3 protein: CASSPLQGTEAFF. In nucleotides, the CDR3 is TGTGCCAGCTCTCCCTTACAGGGGACTGAAGCTTTCTTT. Supplemented by reference TRBV18 and TRBJ1-1, the full variable domain reads NAGVMQNPRHLVRRRGQEARLRCSPMKGHSHVYWYRQLPEEGLKFMVYLQKENIIDESGMPKERFSAEFPKEGPSILRIQQVVRGDSAAYFCASSPLQGTEAFFGQGTRLTVV.

The gene calls are TRBV4-1 and TRBJ2-7, with 8 bases matching TRBD2. The junction had 4 bases not matched to a gene; V was cut back by 2 bases and J by 4 bases. Germline CDR1 MGHRA, CDR2 YSYEKL. This CDR3 is built from 14 residues. The CDR3 sequence is CASSQPGGGYEQYF. Written as DNA, the CDR3 is TGCGCCAGCAGCCAACCCGGGGGGGGGTACGAGCAGTACTTC.

With regard to this clone: A single base separates this from a much larger clone, so it may be a read error. The identical CDR3 is also encoded by other nucleotide sequences in the sample. The chain has TRBV7-2 and TRBJ2-1; no definite D call. This CDR3 contains 11 residues. V was clipped by 2 bases and J by 7 bases, with 3 bases between them. Germline CDR1 SGHTA, CDR2 FQGNSA. This chain's CDR3 is CASSLLNEQFF. CDR3 nucleotide sequence: TGTGCCAGCAGCTTATTAAATGAGCAGTTCTTC. Full variable domain (missing parts from reference TRBV7-2 and TRBJ2-1): GAGVSQSPSNKVTEKGKDVELRCDPISGHTALYWYRQSLGQGLEFLIYFQGNSAPDKSGLPSDRFSAERTGGSVSTLTIQRTQQEDSAVYLCASSLLNEQFFGPGTRLTVL.

This chain joins TRBV29-1 and TRBJ2-1; TRBD1 might be the D (6 bases). The CDR3 has 16 residues. Trimming cost V 2 bases and J 0 bases, with 14 bases left between them. From germline, CDR1 is SQVTM and CDR2 ANQGSEA. CDR3 loop: CSVETGRGNSYNEQFF. The CDR3, as DNA: TGCAGCGTTGAAACAGGGAGAGGCAACTCCTACAATGAGCAGTTCTTC.